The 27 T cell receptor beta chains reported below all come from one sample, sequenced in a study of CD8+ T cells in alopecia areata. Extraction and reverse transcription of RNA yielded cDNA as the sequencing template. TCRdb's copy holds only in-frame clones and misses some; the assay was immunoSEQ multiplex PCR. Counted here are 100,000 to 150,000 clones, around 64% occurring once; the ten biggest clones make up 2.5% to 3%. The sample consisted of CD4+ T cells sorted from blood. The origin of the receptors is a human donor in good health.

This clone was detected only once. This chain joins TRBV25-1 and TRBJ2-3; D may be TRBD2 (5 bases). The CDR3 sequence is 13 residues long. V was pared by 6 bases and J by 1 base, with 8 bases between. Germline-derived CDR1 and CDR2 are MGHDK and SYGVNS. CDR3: CASSLGGTDTQYF. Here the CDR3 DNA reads TGTGCCAGCAGCCTCGGGGGCACAGATACGCAGTATTTT.

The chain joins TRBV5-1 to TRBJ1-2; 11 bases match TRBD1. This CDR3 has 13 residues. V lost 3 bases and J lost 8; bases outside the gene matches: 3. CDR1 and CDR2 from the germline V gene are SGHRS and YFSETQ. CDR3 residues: CASSSGQGAGYTF. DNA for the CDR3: TGCGCCAGCAGCTCCGGACAGGGGGCAGGCTACACCTTC.

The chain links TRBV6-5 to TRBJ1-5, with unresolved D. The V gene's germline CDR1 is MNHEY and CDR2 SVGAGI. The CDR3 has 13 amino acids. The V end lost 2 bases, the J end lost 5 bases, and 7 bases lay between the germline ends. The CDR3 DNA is TGTGCCAGCAGTTACAGCAGGCATCAGCCCCAGCATTTT. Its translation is CASSYSRHQPQHF.

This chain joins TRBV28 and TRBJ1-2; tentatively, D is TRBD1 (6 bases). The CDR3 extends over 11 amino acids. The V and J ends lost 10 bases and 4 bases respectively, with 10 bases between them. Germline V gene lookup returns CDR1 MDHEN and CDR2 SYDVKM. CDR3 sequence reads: CAIGQLYGYTF. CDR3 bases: TGTGCCATCGGACAGCTCTATGGCTACACCTTC.

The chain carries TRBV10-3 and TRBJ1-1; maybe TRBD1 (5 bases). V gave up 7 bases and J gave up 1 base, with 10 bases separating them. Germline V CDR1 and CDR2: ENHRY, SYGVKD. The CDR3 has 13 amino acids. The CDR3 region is CAIKGTQNTEAFF. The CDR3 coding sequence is TGTGCCATCAAAGGGACGCAGAACACTGAAGCTTTCTTT.

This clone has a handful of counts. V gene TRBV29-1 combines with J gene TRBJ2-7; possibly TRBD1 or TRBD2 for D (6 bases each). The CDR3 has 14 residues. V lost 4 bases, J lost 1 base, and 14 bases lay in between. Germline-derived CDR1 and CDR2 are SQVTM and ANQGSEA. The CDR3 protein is CSVASRGASYEQYF. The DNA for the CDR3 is TGCAGCGTTGCCTCAAGGGGGGCGTCCTACGAGCAGTACTTC.

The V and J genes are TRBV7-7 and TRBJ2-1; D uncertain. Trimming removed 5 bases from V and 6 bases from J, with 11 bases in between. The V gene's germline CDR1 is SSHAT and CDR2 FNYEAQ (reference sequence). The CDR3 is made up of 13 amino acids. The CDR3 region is CASSLQPGNEQFF. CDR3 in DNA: TGTGCCAGCAGCCTCCAACCGGGCAATGAGCAGTTCTTC.

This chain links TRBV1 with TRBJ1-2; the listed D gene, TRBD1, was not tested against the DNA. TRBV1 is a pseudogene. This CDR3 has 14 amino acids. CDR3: CTSTSQGQPYGYTF. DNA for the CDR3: TGCACCAGCACCTCCCAAGGACAACCCTATGGCTACACCTTC.

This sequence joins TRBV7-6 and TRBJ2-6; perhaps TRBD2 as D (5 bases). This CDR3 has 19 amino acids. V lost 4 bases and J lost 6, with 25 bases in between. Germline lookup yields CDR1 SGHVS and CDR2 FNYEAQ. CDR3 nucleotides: TGTGCCAGCAGCTCCCGGCCTCTTAGCGTGGTCGCTGAGGCCAACGTCCTGACTTTC. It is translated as CASSSRPLSVVAEANVLTF.

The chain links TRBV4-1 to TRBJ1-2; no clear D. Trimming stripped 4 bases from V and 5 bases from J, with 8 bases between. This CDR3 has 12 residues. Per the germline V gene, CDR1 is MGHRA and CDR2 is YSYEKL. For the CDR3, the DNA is TGCGCCAGCAGCCTAAGTCGGTATGGCTACACCTTC. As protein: CASSLSRYGYTF.

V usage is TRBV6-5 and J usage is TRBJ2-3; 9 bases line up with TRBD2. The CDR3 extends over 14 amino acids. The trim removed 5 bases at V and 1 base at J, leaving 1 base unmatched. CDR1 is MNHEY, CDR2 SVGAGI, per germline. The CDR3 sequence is CASSRLAGTDTQYF. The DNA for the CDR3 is TGTGCCAGCAGTAGACTAGCGGGCACAGATACGCAGTATTTT.

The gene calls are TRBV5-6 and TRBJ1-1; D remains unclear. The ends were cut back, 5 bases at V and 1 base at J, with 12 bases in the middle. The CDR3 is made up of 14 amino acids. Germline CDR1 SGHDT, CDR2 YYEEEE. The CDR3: CASRPGRANTEAFF. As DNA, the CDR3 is TGTGCCAGCAGGCCCGGGAGGGCGAACACTGAAGCTTTCTTT.

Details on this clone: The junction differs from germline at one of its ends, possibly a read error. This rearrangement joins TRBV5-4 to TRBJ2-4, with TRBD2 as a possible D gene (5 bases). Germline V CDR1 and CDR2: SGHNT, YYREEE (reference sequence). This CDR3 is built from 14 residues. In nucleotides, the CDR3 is TGCGCCAGCAGCCAAGATCACCGGGGAAACATTCAGTACTTC. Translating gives CASSQDHRGNIQYF.

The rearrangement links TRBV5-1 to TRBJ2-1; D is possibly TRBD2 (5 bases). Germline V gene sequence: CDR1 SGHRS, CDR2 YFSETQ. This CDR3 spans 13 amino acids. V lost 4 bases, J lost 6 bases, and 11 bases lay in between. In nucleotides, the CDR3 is TGCGCCAGCAGCCAAGGACGGGGCAATGAGCAGTTCTTC. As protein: CASSQGRGNEQFF.

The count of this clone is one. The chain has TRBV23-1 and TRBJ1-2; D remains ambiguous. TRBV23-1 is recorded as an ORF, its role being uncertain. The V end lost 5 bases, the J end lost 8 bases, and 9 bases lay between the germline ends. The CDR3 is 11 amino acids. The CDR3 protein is CASSAPDGYTF. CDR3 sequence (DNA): TGCGCCAGCAGTGCTCCAGACGGCTACACCTTC.

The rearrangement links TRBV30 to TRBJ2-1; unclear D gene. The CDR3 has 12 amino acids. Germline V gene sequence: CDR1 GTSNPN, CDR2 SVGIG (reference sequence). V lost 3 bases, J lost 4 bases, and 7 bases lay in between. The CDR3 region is CAWRRGYNEQFF. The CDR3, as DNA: TGTGCCTGGAGACGTGGTTACAATGAGCAGTTCTTC.

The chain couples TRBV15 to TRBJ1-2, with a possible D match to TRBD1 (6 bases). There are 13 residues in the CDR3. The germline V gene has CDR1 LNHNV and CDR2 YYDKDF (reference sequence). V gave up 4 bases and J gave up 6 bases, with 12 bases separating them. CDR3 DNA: TGTGCCACCAGCACCCGGACAGCAAATGGCTACACCTTC. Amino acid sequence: CATSTRTANGYTF.

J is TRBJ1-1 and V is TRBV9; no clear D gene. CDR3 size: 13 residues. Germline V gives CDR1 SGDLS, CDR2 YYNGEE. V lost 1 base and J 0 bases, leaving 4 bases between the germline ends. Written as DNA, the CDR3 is TGTGCCAGCAGCGTATCGGTGAACACTGAAGCTTTCTTT. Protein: CASSVSVNTEAFF.

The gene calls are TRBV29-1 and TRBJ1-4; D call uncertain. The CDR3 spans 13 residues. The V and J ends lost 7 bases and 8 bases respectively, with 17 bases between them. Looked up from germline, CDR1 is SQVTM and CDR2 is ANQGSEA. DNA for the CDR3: TGCAGCGCGGAGACCCCAGCAGAAGAAAAACTGTTTTTT. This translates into CSAETPAEEKLFF.

This chain's CDR3 is CASSLEPSGATATGELFF. For the CDR3, the DNA is TGCGCCAGCAGCTTGGAACCTAGCGGGGCGACAGCGACCGGGGAGCTGTTTTTT. The chain uses TRBV5-1 and TRBJ2-2; 9 bases align to TRBD2. V shed 0 bases and J 5 bases; nucleotides not matched to a gene: 11. This CDR3 contains 18 residues. Germline-derived CDR1 and CDR2 are SGHRS and YFSETQ.

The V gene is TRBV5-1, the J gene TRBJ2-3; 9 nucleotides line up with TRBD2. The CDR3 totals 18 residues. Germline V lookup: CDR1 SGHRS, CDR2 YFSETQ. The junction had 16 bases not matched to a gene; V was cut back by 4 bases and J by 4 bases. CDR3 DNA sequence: TGCGCCAGCAGCAATCCTGCCTTAGCGGGGGTAAACTCAGATACGCAGTATTTT. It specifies CASSNPALAGVNSDTQYF. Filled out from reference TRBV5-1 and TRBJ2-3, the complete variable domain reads KAGVTQTPRYLIKTRGQQVTLSCSPISGHRSVSWYQQTPGQGLQFLFEYFSETQRNKGNFPGRFSGRQFSNSRSEMNVSTLELGDSALYLCASSNPALAGVNSDTQYFGPGTRLTVL.

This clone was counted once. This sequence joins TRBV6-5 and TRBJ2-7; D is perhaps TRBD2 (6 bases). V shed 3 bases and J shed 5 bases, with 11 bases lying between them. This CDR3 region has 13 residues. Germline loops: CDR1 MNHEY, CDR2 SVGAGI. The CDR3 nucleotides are TGTGCCAGCAGTTATGCGGGGTTCGACGAGCAGTACTTC. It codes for CASSYAGFDEQYF.

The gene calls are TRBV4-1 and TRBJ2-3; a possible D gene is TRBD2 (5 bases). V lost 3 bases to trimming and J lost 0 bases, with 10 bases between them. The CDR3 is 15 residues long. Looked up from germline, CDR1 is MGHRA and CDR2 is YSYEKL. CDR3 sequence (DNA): TGCGCCAGCAGCCACGCAGCGGTGAGCACAGATACGCAGTATTTT. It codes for CASSHAAVSTDTQYF.

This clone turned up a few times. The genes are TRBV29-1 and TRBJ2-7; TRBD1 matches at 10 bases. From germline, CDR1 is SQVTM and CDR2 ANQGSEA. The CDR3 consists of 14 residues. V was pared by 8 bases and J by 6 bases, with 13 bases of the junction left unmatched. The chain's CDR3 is CSTLTGTGVAEQYF. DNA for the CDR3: TGCAGCACATTGACCGGGACAGGGGTCGCCGAGCAGTACTTC.

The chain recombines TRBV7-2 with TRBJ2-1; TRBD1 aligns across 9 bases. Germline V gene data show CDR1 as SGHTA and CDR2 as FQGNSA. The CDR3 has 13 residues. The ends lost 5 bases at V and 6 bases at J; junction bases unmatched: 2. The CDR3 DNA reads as TGTGCCAGCAGCCGGGACAGGGTCAATGAGCAGTTCTTC. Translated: CASSRDRVNEQFF.

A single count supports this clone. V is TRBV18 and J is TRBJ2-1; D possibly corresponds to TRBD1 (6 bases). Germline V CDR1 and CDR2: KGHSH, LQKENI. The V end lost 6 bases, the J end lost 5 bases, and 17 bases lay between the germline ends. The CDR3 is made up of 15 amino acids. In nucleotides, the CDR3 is TGTGCCAGCTCGACCTTCGGGACACTCAACAATGAGCAGTTCTTC. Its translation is CASSTFGTLNNEQFF.

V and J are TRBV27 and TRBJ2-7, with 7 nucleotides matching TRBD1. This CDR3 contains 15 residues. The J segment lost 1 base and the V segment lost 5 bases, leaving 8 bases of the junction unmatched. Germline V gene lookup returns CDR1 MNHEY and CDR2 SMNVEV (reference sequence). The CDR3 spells CASSGHRGRSYEQYF. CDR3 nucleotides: TGTGCCAGCAGTGGGCACAGGGGACGTTCCTACGAGCAGTACTTC.